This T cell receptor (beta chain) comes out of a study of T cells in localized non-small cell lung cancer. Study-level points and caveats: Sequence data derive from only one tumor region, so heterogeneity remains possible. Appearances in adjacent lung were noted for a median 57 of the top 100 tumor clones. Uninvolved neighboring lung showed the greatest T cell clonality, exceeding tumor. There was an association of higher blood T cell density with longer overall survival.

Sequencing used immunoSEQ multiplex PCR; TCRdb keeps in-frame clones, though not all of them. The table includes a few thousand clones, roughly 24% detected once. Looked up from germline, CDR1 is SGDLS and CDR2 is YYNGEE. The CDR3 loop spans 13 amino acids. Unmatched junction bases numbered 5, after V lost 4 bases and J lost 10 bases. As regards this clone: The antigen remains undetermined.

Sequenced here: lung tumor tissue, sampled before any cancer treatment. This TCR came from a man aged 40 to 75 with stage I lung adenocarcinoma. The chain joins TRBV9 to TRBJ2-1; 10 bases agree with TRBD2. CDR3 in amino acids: CASSLAGEWEQFF. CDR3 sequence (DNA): TGTGCCAGCAGCCTAGCGGGAGAATGGGAGCAGTTCTTC.